Sequencing of this T cell receptor (beta chain) was carried out in a study of T cell responses to AZD1222 COVID-19 vaccine. General study points: Variant regions that are unmutated are reportedly the target of nearly half of spike-specific TCRs. CD4 TCRs covered the whole spike, strongest at regions 160-218 and 743-854. Elevations in Spike-specific TCR breadth and depth followed administration of two AZD1222 doses. Sampled repertoires all dated from after the peak T cell response.

Repertoires were generated with immunoSEQ multiplex PCR, while TCRdb's copy carries only in-frame clones and drops some. The sample has 92,000 or so clones; roughly 90% are singletons. The germline gives CDR1 SEHNR, CDR2 FQNEAQ (reference sequence). This CDR3 region has 13 residues. Deletions cut 1 base from V and 5 bases from J, with 8 bases between. Of note for this clone: Its target is unknown.

The chain carries TRBV7-9 and TRBJ2-5; D is tentatively TRBD1 or TRBD2 (5 bases each). Sample: peripheral blood, taken 28 days after the second AZD1222 dose. This receptor was taken from an adult who received the AZD1222 COVID-19 vaccine. The CDR3 protein is CASSLGGTETQYF. The CDR3 nucleotides are TGTGCCAGCAGCTTAGGGGGGACGGAGACCCAGTACTTC.